Shown below are 13 T cell receptor beta chains from a single sample sequenced in a study of OX40 agonist ivuxolimab in advanced cancers. Some clones are missing from TCRdb's copy, which holds only in-frame ones; the method was immunoSEQ multiplex PCR. The sample lists fewer than 85,000 clones; about 92% were seen once. Sequencing used CD4+ or CD8+ T cells sorted from blood, obtained in a trial of the OX40 agonist ivuxolimab. The receptors were gathered from an adult with an advanced solid tumor such as melanoma, head and neck, liver or kidney cancer.

The chain uses TRBV10-3 and TRBJ2-1; 7 bases are shared with TRBD1. The CDR3 covers 18 residues. The J segment lost 2 bases and the V segment lost 2 bases, leaving 12 bases of the junction unmatched. Germline V gene data show CDR1 as ENHRY and CDR2 as SYGVKD. The DNA for the CDR3 is TGTGCCATCAGTGAGCTGGGGGTCGGGGACAGAGCCTACAATGAGCAGTTCTTC. This encodes CAISELGVGDRAYNEQFF.

There are a few counts of this clone. This sequence joins TRBV11-3 and TRBJ2-3; 7 bases map to TRBD2. The CDR3 sequence is 18 residues long. V was clipped by 1 base and J by 3 bases; unmatched bases: 13. Germline V gene sequence: CDR1 SGHNT, CDR2 YENEEA. The CDR3 bases are TGTGCCAGCAGCTTAGTGGCTGGGGCGGGGGAAGCGACAGATACGCAGTATTTT. This sequence encodes CASSLVAGAGEATDTQYF.

The J gene is TRBJ2-7, the V gene TRBV7-3, with D possibly called TRBD1 or TRBD2 (6 bases each). V was clipped by 5 bases and J by 2 bases, with 19 bases between them. Germline V CDR1 and CDR2: SGHTA, FQGTGA. The CDR3 contains 16 residues. CDR3 bases: TGTGCCAGCAGCCCGGGGGCGGCAGACTTCGCCTACGAGCAGTACTTC. Its protein is CASSPGAADFAYEQYF.

The chain employs TRBV7-9 and TRBJ1-3, with 7 bases lining up with TRBD1. The CDR3 covers 14 residues. Germline loops: CDR1 SEHNR, CDR2 FQNEAQ (reference sequence). The ends lost 3 bases at V and 8 bases at J; junction bases unmatched: 7. The CDR3 nucleotides read TGTGCCAGCAGCTTTGGGACAGTTTCGGACACCATATATTTT. This sequence encodes CASSFGTVSDTIYF.

The V gene is TRBV13, the J gene TRBJ2-2; 8 bases are shared with TRBD1. V dropped 2 bases and J dropped 10; count of bases not matched to a gene: 15. CDR1 and CDR2 (germline): PRHDT, FYEKMQ (reference sequence). This CDR3 contains 17 residues. The CDR3 bases are TGTGCCAGCAGCTTACTCGTTCAGGGGGCCTTCCCGGAGGAGCTGTTTTTT. Translation gives CASSLLVQGAFPEELFF.

This CDR3 is CASSPSVYNEQFF. The CDR3 bases are TGTGCCAGCAGCCCCTCCGTCTACAATGAGCAGTTCTTC. The rearrangement joins TRBV6-5 to TRBJ2-1, with D unresolved. Germline V gives CDR1 MNHEY, CDR2 SVGAGI. V lost 6 bases, J lost 3 bases, and 9 bases lay in between. The CDR3 spans 13 residues.

The chain carries TRBV2 and TRBJ2-2; a possible D gene is TRBD1 (6 bases). The CDR3 has 15 amino acids. Trimming stripped 6 bases from V and 1 base from J, with 12 bases between. Germline V lookup: CDR1 SNHLY, CDR2 FYNNEI. CDR3 protein: CASSEMTGNTGELFF. In nucleotides, the CDR3 is TGTGCCAGCAGCGAAATGACAGGGAACACCGGGGAGCTGTTTTTT.

The rearrangement links TRBV15 to TRBJ2-5; D call uncertain. The CDR3 is 15 residues long. The germline V gene has CDR1 LNHNV and CDR2 YYDKDF (reference sequence). V lost 1 base and J lost 2, with 11 bases in between. This CDR3 is CATSRVPGSQETQYF. The CDR3 bases are TGTGCCACCAGCAGAGTTCCAGGCAGTCAAGAGACCCAGTACTTC.

The gene calls are TRBV27 and TRBJ1-2, with D unclear. CDR1 and CDR2 from the germline V gene are MNHEY and SMNVEV (reference sequence). V was pared by 0 bases and J by 4 bases, with 12 bases between. CDR3 length: 15 amino acids. CDR3 region: CASSLSVLPGYGYTF. CDR3 nucleotide sequence: TGTGCCAGCAGTTTATCGGTCCTACCAGGCTATGGCTACACCTTC.

This clone was seen only a few times. This chain connects TRBV7-2 to TRBJ1-6; no firm D call. CDR1 SGHTA and CDR2 FQGNSA come from the germline V gene. The CDR3 has 12 amino acids. Trimming pared 5 bases from V and 12 bases from J, leaving 11 bases between. The CDR3 sequence is CASSQDGLPLHF. The CDR3 region has the DNA TGTGCCAGCAGCCAGGACGGATTACCCCTCCACTTT.

J is TRBJ2-3 and V is TRBV9; a weak D match, TRBD2 (5 bases). The CDR3 is 17 residues long. V lost 4 bases to trimming and J lost 6 bases, with 24 bases between them. Germline V gene data show CDR1 as SGDLS and CDR2 as YYNGEE. The CDR3 nucleotides read TGTGCCAGCAGCTCCCAGAGGGCCGCCCAATCTCCGGATACGCAGTATTTT. It is translated as CASSSQRAAQSPDTQYF. Full variable domain (remainder filled in from reference TRBV9 and TRBJ2-3): DSGVTQTPKHLITATGQRVTLRCSPRSGDLSVYWYQQSLDQGLQFLIQYYNGEERAKGNILERFSAQQFPDLHSELNLSSLELGDSALYFCASSSQRAAQSPDTQYFGPGTRLTVL.

Comment on this clone: Other nucleotide sequences from this sample produce the same CDR3. The chain couples TRBV4-3 to TRBJ1-1; D unclear. Germline CDR1 LGHNA, CDR2 YSLEER. CDR3 length: 13 residues. V was cut by 1 base and J by 1 base, with 4 bases left in between. The CDR3 sequence: CASSQGTNTEAFF. DNA for the CDR3: TGCGCCAGCAGCCAAGGCACGAACACTGAAGCTTTCTTT.

This chain connects TRBV19 to TRBJ2-7; 7 nucleotides agree with TRBD2. From germline, CDR1 is LNHDA and CDR2 SQIVND (reference sequence). This CDR3 comprises 14 residues. The V gene end was trimmed by 3 bases and the J gene end by 3 bases; junction bases not matched to a gene: 5. The CDR3 bases are TGTGCCAGTAGTATTGGGGGGGGTGGCTACGAGCAGTACTTC. Protein: CASSIGGGGYEQYF.